This TCR beta chain was captured in a study of cytomegalovirus exposure and HLA in healthy donors. Study-level findings and limits: TCR beta V- and J-gene trimming, according to a later analysis, was linked to a missense DCLRE1C variant. Reportedly, diagnosis of cytomegalovirus status by the classifier showed high specificity and sensitivity.

PCR used 60 Vbeta primers and 13 Jbeta primers. TCRdb's copy holds only in-frame clones and misses some; the assay was immunoSEQ multiplex PCR. The sample comprises some 96,000 clones, around 80% of which are singletons, and roughly 0.71% rests with the top ten. The V and J ends lost 4 bases and 4 bases, in that order; junction bases with no gene match: 8. Germline V CDR1 and CDR2: LNHDA, SQIVND (reference sequence). The CDR3 is 15 amino acids. Remarks on this clone: Its specificity is unknown.

The sequencing input was PBMCs. This sequence was found in a woman aged 60-75 years in good health and CMV-seronegative. V usage is TRBV19 and J usage is TRBJ2-7; 9 bases agree with TRBD1. CDR3 in amino acids: CASSTYTGGRYEQYF. The CDR3 DNA reads TGTGCCAGTAGTACCTATACAGGGGGCAGGTACGAGCAGTACTTC.